This T cell receptor beta chain was documented in a study of early T cells in non-severe SARS-CoV-2 infection. Study-wide context: Sequencing targeted bulk RNA from unsorted whole blood, leaving chains unpaired.

The CDR3 totals 12 residues. The V end was cut by 0 bases, the J end by 8 bases, with 5 bases between. The V gene's germline CDR1 is LGHNA and CDR2 YNFKEQ. Tagging with unique molecular identifiers was applied to individual cDNA molecules. TCRdb ran MiXCR on the 5' RACE reads and lists one entry per CDR3 protein. Of roughly 80,000 distinct CDR3 sequences listed, around an eighth are singletons. The J gene is TRBJ2-1, the V gene TRBV4-2, with D unresolved. Sequencing input: whole blood. The receptor comes from an adult who was a healthcare worker with PCR-confirmed SARS-CoV-2 infection or an uninfected control (not recorded which). The CDR3: CASSQDGDEQFF. CDR3 sequence (DNA): TGTGCCAGCAGCCAAGACGGAGATGAGCAGTTCTTC.